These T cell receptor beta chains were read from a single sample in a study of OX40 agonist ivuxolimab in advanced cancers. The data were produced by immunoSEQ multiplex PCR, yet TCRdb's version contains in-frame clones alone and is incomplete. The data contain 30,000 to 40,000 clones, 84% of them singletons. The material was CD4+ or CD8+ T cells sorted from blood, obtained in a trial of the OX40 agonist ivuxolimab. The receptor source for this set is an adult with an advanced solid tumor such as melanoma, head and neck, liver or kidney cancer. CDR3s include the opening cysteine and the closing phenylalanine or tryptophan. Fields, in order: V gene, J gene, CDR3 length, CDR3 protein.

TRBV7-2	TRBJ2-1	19	CASSTRIRFSGDSYNEQFF
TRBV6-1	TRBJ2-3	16	CASSEVGRGSTDTQYF
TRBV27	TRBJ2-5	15	CASRPGTGGTETQYF
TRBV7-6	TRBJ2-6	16	CASSLIGASGANVLTF
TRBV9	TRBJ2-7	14	CASSVGTVSYEQYF
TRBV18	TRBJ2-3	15	CASSPPQRAPTTQYF
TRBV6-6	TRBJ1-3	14	CASALGSSGNTIYF
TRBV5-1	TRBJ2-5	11	CASSIQETQYF
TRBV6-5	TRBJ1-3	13	CASSPGQRNTIYF
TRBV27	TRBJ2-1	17	CASSPLRGSGNNNEQFF
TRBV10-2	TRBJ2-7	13	CASGGTGLYEQYF
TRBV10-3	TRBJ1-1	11	CAIGKDRVAFF
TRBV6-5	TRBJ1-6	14	CASSRSGPNSPLHF
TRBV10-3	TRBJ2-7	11	CSSGSSYEQYF
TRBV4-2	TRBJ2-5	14	CASSERDFQETQYF
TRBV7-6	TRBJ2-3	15	CASSLVALSTDTQYF
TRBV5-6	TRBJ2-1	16	CASSLEREGTFREQFF
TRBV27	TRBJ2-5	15	CASRRSSWIQETQYF
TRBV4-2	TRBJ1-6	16	CASSQGTVLFNSPLHF
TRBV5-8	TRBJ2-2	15	CASSPGQIFTGELFF
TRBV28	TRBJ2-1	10	CASKNNEQFF
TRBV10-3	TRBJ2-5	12	CAIAASQETQYF
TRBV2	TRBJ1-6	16	CASSERPGGGYSPLHF
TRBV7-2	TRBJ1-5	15	CASSLGRGSHQPQHF
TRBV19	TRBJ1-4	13	CASSMGPREKLFF
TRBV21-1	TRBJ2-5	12	CASSGRGETQYF
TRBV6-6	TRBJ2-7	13	CASSRPQTYEQYF
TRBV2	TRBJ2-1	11	CASSDRQRKFF
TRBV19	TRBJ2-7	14	CASSIGQDYYEQYF
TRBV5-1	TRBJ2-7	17	CASSPGTSGRASYEQYF
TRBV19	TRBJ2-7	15	CASSISSAGLPEQYF
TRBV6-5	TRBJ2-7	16	CASSYRQSRFSYEQYF
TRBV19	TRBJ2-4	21	CASSTLSASGVAGYDKNIQYF
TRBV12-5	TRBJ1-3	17	CASGLAGTGAIWDTIYF
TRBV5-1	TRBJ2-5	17	CASSLGLAGGLGETQYF
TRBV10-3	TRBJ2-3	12	CAIGQVTDTQYF
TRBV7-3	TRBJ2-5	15	CASSLTAEYQETQYF
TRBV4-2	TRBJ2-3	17	CASSKNRDRGHGDTQYF
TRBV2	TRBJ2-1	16	CASIIGGGLPYNEQFF
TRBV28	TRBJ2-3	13	CASSLGVADTQYF
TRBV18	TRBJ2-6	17	CASSTPQGVTGANVLTF
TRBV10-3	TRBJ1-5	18	CAISESRVTPWSNQPQHF